The rows below give T cell receptor beta chains drawn from one sample of a study of blood T cell repertoires in COVID-19. Assay: immunoSEQ multiplex PCR; the TCRdb copy retains only in-frame clones and omits some. The sample carries some 300,000 clones, just under 90% recorded once. What was sequenced was PBMCs or T cells enriched from blood (not recorded which). These receptors were taken from a woman under 40 who had recovered from COVID-19. Both conserved end residues are part of each CDR3. The order of the fields is J gene, V gene, D gene, clone size, CDR3 protein, CDR3 DNA. The D gene is left open where the match is weak. Clone size is shown for a subset of rows, as once, few, many or a class of expanded clone.

>TRBJ2-5|TRBV2|NA|NA
CASSEASSGKETQYF
TGTGCCAGCAGTGAAGCTAGTAGCGGAAAAGAGACCCAGTACTTC
>TRBJ1-2|TRBV5-1|NA|NA
CASSTAVPNYGYTF
TGCGCCAGCAGCACCGCGGTTCCTAACTATGGCTACACCTTC
>TRBJ2-3|TRBV7-9|NA|NA
CASSLERGDTQYF
TGTGCCAGCAGCTTAGAACGAGGGGATACGCAGTATTTT
>TRBJ2-7|TRBV7-6|TRBD1|NA
CASSRTGGIGYEQYF
TGTGCCAGCAGCCGCACAGGGGGTATTGGGTACGAGCAGTACTTC
>TRBJ1-1|TRBV30|TRBD1|NA
CAWRDRGGREAFF
TGTGCCTGGAGGGACAGGGGTGGAAGGGAAGCTTTCTTT
>TRBJ2-7|TRBV10-2|TRBD2|few
CASSLEVSGGSEQYF
TGCGCCAGCAGTCTAGAGGTCTCGGGAGGGAGCGAGCAGTACTTC
>TRBJ2-2|TRBV18|TRBD1|NA
CASSTTGMGTGELFF
TGTGCCAGCTCGACGACAGGGATGGGCACCGGGGAGCTGTTTTTT
>TRBJ2-7|TRBV5-6|NA|NA
CASSPRFLSPLIEQYF
TGTGCCAGCAGCCCCCGATTTTTGAGCCCGTTGATTGAGCAGTACTTC
>TRBJ1-2|TRBV27|TRBD1|NA
CASSLVSREQGELYGYTF
TGTGCCAGCAGTTTAGTCTCTCGGGAACAGGGGGAGTTATATGGCTACACCTTC
>TRBJ2-1|TRBV4-3|TRBD2|NA
CASSSPAGVPYNEQFF
TGCGCCAGCTCTTCGCCAGCGGGAGTACCCTACAATGAGCAGTTCTTC
>TRBJ1-1|TRBV6-5|NA|NA
CASSTYGGDTEAFF
TGTGCCAGCAGTACCTACGGGGGGGACACTGAAGCTTTCTTT
>TRBJ1-2|TRBV7-9|NA|NA
CASSPGVGRGILYGYTF
TGTGCCAGCAGCCCCGGAGTGGGGCGGGGCATCCTTTATGGCTACACCTTC
>TRBJ1-5|TRBV18|NA|NA
CASSPSTGLNQPQHF
TGTGCCAGCTCACCGAGTACAGGGCTCAATCAGCCCCAGCATTTT
>TRBJ2-1|TRBV7-2|NA|NA
CASSLTPTGPEQFF
TGTGCCAGCAGCTTAACTCCGACTGGTCCGGAGCAGTTCTTC
>TRBJ2-7|TRBV28|NA|NA
CASSLLGAELEQYF
TGTGCCAGCAGTTTATTGGGGGCTGAACTCGAGCAGTACTTC
>TRBJ1-2|TRBV28|NA|once
CASSLDSYGYTF
TGTGCCAGCAGCCTGGACAGCTATGGCTACACCTTC
>TRBJ1-5|TRBV19|TRBD1|NA
CASSMDRARQPQHF
TGTGCCAGTAGTATGGACAGGGCTAGGCAGCCCCAGCATTTT
>TRBJ2-5|TRBV10-1|TRBD1|NA
CASSERGPETQYF
TGCGCCAGCAGTGAAAGGGGGCCCGAGACCCAGTACTTC
>TRBJ2-7|TRBV4-1|TRBD2|NA
CASSPTPSGTETYEQYF
TGCGCCAGCAGCCCAACACCTAGCGGGACGGAGACCTACGAGCAGTACTTC
>TRBJ1-2|TRBV28|NA|NA
CALNDRTNYGYTF
TGTGCGTTAAACGACAGGACTAACTATGGCTACACCTTC
>TRBJ1-5|TRBV29-1|NA|NA
CSVGTGLNQPQHF
TGCAGCGTTGGAACAGGCCTCAATCAGCCCCAGCATTTT
>TRBJ2-7|TRBV2|TRBD2|NA
CASSISGTNSYEQYF
TGTGCCAGCAGTATTAGCGGGACCAACTCCTACGAGCAGTACTTC
>TRBJ1-1|TRBV28|NA|NA
CASSLGGVGRTEAFF
TGTGCCAGCAGTCTCGGGGGAGTGGGGAGGACTGAAGCTTTCTTT
>TRBJ1-6|TRBV5-1|NA|NA
CASSFQDRNSPLHF
TGCGCCAGCAGCTTTCAGGATCGAAACTCACCCCTCCACTTT
>TRBJ1-1|TRBV13|NA|NA
CASSPSTGNTEAFF
TGTGCCAGCAGCCCTTCGACAGGGAACACTGAAGCTTTCTTT
>TRBJ2-3|TRBV18|TRBD2|NA
CASSPTSGTYTDTQYF
TGTGCCAGCTCACCAACTAGCGGGACCTACACAGATACGCAGTATTTT
>TRBJ1-6|TRBV6-6|NA|NA
CASRDTARQVDSPLHF
TGTGCCAGCAGGGACACCGCCCGACAGGTAGATTCACCCCTCCACTTT